What follows are 5 T cell receptor beta chains derived from one specimen sequenced in a study of neurological immune-mediated disorders (dated by TCRdb to about 2019). The library was built by means of 5' RACE. The reads were generated on an Illumina HiSeq 2500. Using fastp at Q25 and MiXCR, TCRdb reprocessed the public reads and kept productive beta chains. When rows share a CDR3 protein, they turn into one entry using the most common DNA and genes. For this sample there are roughly 65,000 distinct CDR3 sequences; 3.5% to 5% appear just once. The ten top clones hold around 2.6% of the sample. The sample taken for sequencing was PBMCs. These receptors were taken from a man aged 50-59 years with multiple sclerosis.

This clonotype showed up many times. The chain joins TRBV14 to TRBJ2-3; 7 bases align to TRBD2. J gave up 2 bases and V 1 base, and 3 bases lay outside the gene matches. Germline loops: CDR1 SGHDN, CDR2 FVKESK. CDR3 length: 15 residues. CDR3 loop: CASSQARGVTDTQYF. The CDR3 DNA is TGTGCCAGCAGCCAAGCCCGGGGGGTCACAGATACGCAGTATTTT.

This clonotype was found many times. This chain links TRBV6-2 or TRBV6-3 with TRBJ2-3, with 11 nucleotides matching TRBD2. Per the germline V gene, CDR1 is MNHEY and CDR2 is SVGEGT. J lost 2 bases, V lost 6 bases, and 7 bases had no gene match. The CDR3 totals 16 residues. CDR3 DNA sequence: TGTGCCAGCAGCCGTGGGACTAGCGGATTCACAGATACGCAGTATTTT. It specifies CASSRGTSGFTDTQYF.

At least ten counts were recorded for this clonotype. The chain joins TRBV6-6 to TRBJ2-1, with 8 bases aligning to TRBD1. J was trimmed by 5 bases and V by 6 bases; bases with no gene match: 6. This CDR3 has 14 residues. Germline CDR1 MNHNY, CDR2 SVGAGI (reference sequence). CDR3 residues: CASSTRTGNNEQFF. In DNA, the CDR3 is TGTGCCAGCAGCACCAGGACAGGGAACAATGAGCAGTTCTTC.

This clonotype was counted ten times or more. The genes are TRBV20-1 and TRBJ2-1, with D perhaps TRBD1 or TRBD2 (5 bases each). In germline, CDR1 is DFQATT, CDR2 SNEGSKA (reference sequence). Trimming removed 6 bases from V and 9 bases from J, with 18 bases in between. The CDR3 loop spans 13 amino acids. The CDR3 bases are TGCAGTGCGATCGGGACCCCCTTTGTTGAGCAGTTCTTC. Translation: CSAIGTPFVEQFF.

This clonotype was picked up many times. The chain has TRBV7-9 and TRBJ2-3; tentative D call: TRBD2 (7 bases). The ends were cut back, 5 bases at V and 4 bases at J, with 16 bases in the middle. Germline V CDR1 and CDR2: SEHNR, FQNEAQ (reference sequence). The CDR3 is made up of 15 amino acids. CDR3 DNA sequence: TGTGCCAGCAGCATAATCGGGGGGCCCCCAGATACGCAGTATTTT. It encodes CASSIIGGPPDTQYF. Full variable domain (remainder filled in from reference TRBV7-9 and TRBJ2-3): DTGVSQNPRHKITKRGQNVTFRCDPISEHNRLYWYRQTLGQGPEFLTYFQNEAQLEKSRLLSDRFSAERPKGSFSTLEIQRTEQGDSAMYLCASSIIGGPPDTQYFGPGTRLTVL.